The rows below give T cell receptor beta chains drawn from one sample of a study of technical replicates of blood from a handful of donors. TCRdb's copy holds only in-frame clones and misses some; the assay was immunoSEQ multiplex PCR. The sample yields some 77,000 clones, around 90% seen once. The sample was T cells isolated from PBMCs. The origin of the receptors is a human donor in good health. Both conserved end residues are part of each CDR3. The order of the fields is J gene, V gene, D gene, CDR3 protein. D genes are given only for firm matches.

TRBJ2-7 | TRBV18 | TRBD1 | CASSPGTGGTYEQYF
TRBJ2-1 | TRBV28 | TRBD2 | CASNLRQGLLAGFNEQFF
TRBJ2-7 | TRBV4-1 | NA | CASSQARDNYEQYF
TRBJ2-2 | TRBV13 | TRBD2 | CASSLGREPTRGTGELFF
TRBJ2-2 | TRBV27 | TRBD1 | CASSFTGTASGELFF
TRBJ1-2 | TRBV30 | TRBD1 | CAWSTGGASYGYTF
TRBJ2-7 | TRBV6-1 | NA | CASSEATGGVYEQYF
TRBJ2-7 | TRBV14 | NA | CASSQGSEFRHEQYF
TRBJ1-1 | TRBV27 | NA | CASSSPVRGRPEAFF
TRBJ2-1 | TRBV29-1 | NA | CSVEDEKAVSSYNEQFF
TRBJ2-7 | TRBV7-9 | NA | CASSPGFTYEQYF
TRBJ2-1 | TRBV25-1 | NA | CASSGLASVNNEQFF